The 32 T cell receptor beta chains below come from one sample, sequenced in a study of regulatory T cells in long-lasting Graves disease (dated by TCRdb to the early 2020s). The label giving this sample's time point can be read as: newly diagnosed GD, antithyroid drugs for less than 3 months. RNA was extracted from PBMCs in TRIzol for both TCR sequencing and RNA sequencing. The library came from multiplex PCR. TCRdb lists the instrument as Illumina HiSeq 4000. To build TCR beta libraries, CDR3 regions were amplified by Arm-PCR using iRepertoire HTBI primers. TCRdb ran its own pipeline on the public reads, namely fastp trimming at Q25 and MiXCR clone calling, and kept in-frame beta chains. Identical CDR3 proteins give one entry, which carries the most common genes and DNA. Within this sample are about 450,000 distinct CDR3 sequences, with 15% to 20% of them counted one time only. The ten top clones hold about 10% of the sample.

These records were also assigned to another study, of T cells in Graves' hyperthyroidism and ophthalmopathy.

Material: peripheral blood mononuclear cells (PBMCs), obtained at new diagnosis, from a patient treated with antithyroid drugs. Receptors were obtained from a woman aged 25 to 39 with Graves disease. Donor details come from another sample of the same person, matched by shared clones.

This clonotype was seen a handful of times. This may come from a read error, since a much larger clone is one base off. The chain combines TRBV7-8 with TRBJ2-5; 7 nucleotides match TRBD1. The germline CDR1 and CDR2 sequences are SGHVS and FQNEAQ. CDR3 size: 14 residues. The CDR3 spells CAGSHRTGQETQYF. The CDR3 region has the DNA TGTGCCGGCAGCCATCGGACAGGCCAAGAGACCCAGTACTTC.

This clonotype was found many times. The chain has TRBV3-1 and TRBJ2-1, with 8 bases identical to TRBD2. The CDR3 is 15 amino acids. V was clipped by 10 bases and J by 4 bases; unmatched bases: 12. Germline-derived CDR1 and CDR2 are LGHDT and YNNKEL (reference sequence). CDR3 sequence: CATRPTSGGYNEQFF. Here the CDR3 DNA reads TGTGCCACCCGACCCACTAGCGGAGGGTACAATGAGCAGTTCTTC.

This clonotype was seen many times. The V gene is TRBV7-2, the J gene TRBJ1-3; D unclear. The CDR3 extends over 16 amino acids. Germline values: CDR1 SGHTA, CDR2 FQGNSA. The V end was cut by 1 base, the J end by 0 bases, with 10 bases between. CDR3 loop: CASSLEGPSSGNTIYF. CDR3 in DNA: TGTGCCAGCAGCTTAGAAGGGCCCAGCTCTGGAAACACCATATATTTT.

This clonotype was seen more than once but under ten times. The chain links TRBV7-9 to TRBJ2-3; no clear D. Germline V gives CDR1 SEHNR, CDR2 FQNEAQ (reference sequence). V was pared by 5 bases and J by 2 bases, with 17 bases between. The CDR3 runs 16 residues. The CDR3 region has the DNA TGTGCCAGCAGCAGCGTTGACCCGCGTATCACAGATACGCAGTATTTT. It codes for CASSSVDPRITDTQYF.

This clonotype showed up many times. This chain connects TRBV2 to TRBJ1-2, with TRBD1 identical over 12 bases. This CDR3 is built from 13 residues. The germline gives CDR1 SNHLY, CDR2 FYNNEI. Trimming took 7 bases from V and 10 from J; bases not matched to a gene: 7. The CDR3 DNA reads TGTGCCAGCACTGGGACAGGGGGCAATTACTACACCTTC. Translation gives CASTGTGGNYYTF. The whole variable domain, filled in from reference TRBV2 and TRBJ1-2, reads EPEVTQTPSHQVTQMGQEVILRCVPISNHLYFYWYRQILGQKVEFLVSFYNNEISEKSEIFDDQFSVERPDGSNFTLKIRSTKLEDSAMYFCASTGTGGNYYTFGSGTRLTVV.

At least ten counts were recorded for this clonotype. The chain has TRBV12-3 or TRBV12-4 and TRBJ1-5; D is undetermined. Trimming took off 2 bases at V and 7 bases at J, with 6 bases between the two ends. The CDR3 consists of 12 residues. This chain's CDR3 is CASSLSIQPQHF. The CDR3 nucleotides are TGTGCCAGCAGTTTATCCATACAGCCCCAGCATTTT.

This clonotype has ten or more counts. The junction shows a germline mismatch at one end, possibly a read error. CDR3 in amino acids: CASSLGLAGGPEIQYF. CDR3 nucleotide sequence: TGTGCCAGCAGCCTTGGACTAGCGGGAGGGCCAGAGATCCAGTACTTC. The genes are TRBV14 and TRBJ2-5; TRBD2 matches at 15 bases. There are 16 residues in the CDR3. The germline gives CDR1 SGHDN, CDR2 FVKESK.

In this sample, this clonotype turned up many times. This chain connects TRBV3-1 to TRBJ1-4, with TRBD1 identical over 8 bases. CDR1 is LGHDT and CDR2 is YNNKEL in the germline V gene (reference sequence). This CDR3 region has 15 residues. J lost 2 bases, V lost 4 bases, and 3 bases had no gene match. CDR3 bases: TGTGCCAGCAGCCGCTGGACAGGGACTAATGAAAAACTGTTTTTT. Translating gives CASSRWTGTNEKLFF.

This clonotype was seen a few times. The chain uses TRBV12-3 or TRBV12-4 and TRBJ1-4; TRBD1 is a possible D gene (5 bases). V dropped 1 base and J dropped 4 bases, with 10 bases sitting between them. CDR3 size: 15 residues. The DNA for the CDR3 is TGTGCCAGCAGTTTAGAGGGACTCCTTAATGAAAAACTGTTTTTT. Translated, it gives CASSLEGLLNEKLFF.

Many counts were recorded for this clonotype. The chain has TRBV20-1 and TRBJ2-5; TRBD1 aligns across 9 bases. The CDR3 totals 13 residues. Germline CDR1 DFQATT, CDR2 SNEGSKA (reference sequence). J gave up 4 bases and V 2 bases, and 2 bases lay outside the gene matches. Here the CDR3 reads CSARMTGGETQYF. The CDR3 DNA is TGCAGTGCTAGAATGACAGGGGGAGAGACCCAGTACTTC.

This clonotype was recorded many times. CDR3 sequence reads: CASSRNLGEQFF. As DNA, the CDR3 is TGTGCCAGCAGCCGAAACCTTGGTGAGCAGTTCTTC. The V call is TRBV12-3 or TRBV12-4, the J call TRBJ2-1, with unresolved D. The CDR3 loop spans 12 amino acids. The V and J ends lost 6 bases and 9 bases respectively, with 12 bases between them.

This clonotype was picked up many times. J is TRBJ2-7 and V is TRBV13; 7 bases align to TRBD2. Germline values: CDR1 PRHDT, CDR2 FYEKMQ (reference sequence). The length of the CDR3 is 14 residues. Trimming at V came to 1 base and at J to 5 bases, leaving 5 bases not matched to a gene. The CDR3 is CASSLVTSRHEQYF. CDR3 coding DNA: TGTGCCAGCAGCTTAGTGACTAGCCGCCACGAGCAGTACTTC. Full variable domain (rest looked up from reference TRBV13 and TRBJ2-7): AAGVIQSPRHLIKEKRETATLKCYPIPRHDTVYWYQQGPGQDPQFLISFYEKMQSDKGSIPDRFSAQQFSDYHSELNMSSLELGDSALYFCASSLVTSRHEQYFGPGTRLTVT.

In its sample, this clonotype was seen many times. The V and J genes are TRBV28 and TRBJ2-5; D may be TRBD1 (5 bases). V lost 5 bases and J lost 5, with 15 bases in between. Germline CDR1 is MDHEN and CDR2 is SYDVKM. There are 14 residues in the CDR3. The CDR3 sequence is CASSLETAWETQYF. In DNA form, the CDR3 reads TGTGCCAGCAGTCTCGAGACAGCTTGGGAGACCCAGTACTTC.

The rearrangement uses TRBV9 and TRBJ1-3; no reliable D call. This CDR3 contains 14 residues. Germline-derived CDR1 and CDR2 are SGDLS and YYNGEE. V lost 2 bases and J lost 3, with 9 bases in between. CDR3 sequence (DNA): TGTGCCAGCAGCGTGGAGGGAGATGGAAACACCATATATTTT. This encodes CASSVEGDGNTIYF.

Comment on this clonotype: A clone one base away is much larger, so this may be a read error. This chain links TRBV20-1 with TRBJ2-3; D call uncertain. From germline, CDR1 is DFQATT and CDR2 SNEGSKA (reference sequence). The CDR3 covers 14 residues. V lost 2 bases, J lost 5 bases, and 14 bases lay in between. This chain's CDR3 is CSARNSKPGDTQYF. CDR3 sequence (DNA): TGCAGTGCTAGAAACAGCAAACCCGGAGATACGCAGTATTTT.

Comments on this clonotype: A much larger clone lies a single base off, so this may be a read error. V is TRBV13 and J is TRBJ2-4; D may be TRBD2 (5 bases). Trimming removed 5 bases at V and 13 bases at J, with 18 bases between. The germline V gene encodes CDR1 PRHDT and CDR2 FYEKMQ (reference sequence). The CDR3 is 13 residues long. CDR3 in DNA: TGTGCCAGCAGCCCCCGGGGTAGAGTGGAGCAGTACTTC. Protein: CASSPRGRVEQYF.

This clonotype was observed many times. This sequence joins TRBV28 and TRBJ2-1, with D perhaps TRBD2 (5 bases). The ends were cut back, 5 bases at V and 7 bases at J, with 24 bases in the middle. CDR1 MDHEN and CDR2 SYDVKM come from the germline V gene. This CDR3 is built from 17 residues. The CDR3 nucleotides read TGTGCCAGCAGTCCCACCGGGATCTCCCTTATAGTAAATGAGCAGTTCTTC. This codes for CASSPTGISLIVNEQFF.

This clonotype was detected many times. V and J are TRBV7-2 and TRBJ2-7; TRBD1 aligns across 7 bases. From germline, CDR1 is SGHTA and CDR2 FQGNSA. The length of the CDR3 is 14 residues. J lost 3 bases, V lost 5 bases, and 7 bases had no gene match. The CDR3 region is CASSVGQANYEQYF. CDR3 nucleotides: TGTGCCAGCAGCGTTGGACAGGCGAACTACGAGCAGTACTTC.

This clonotype came up many times. The chain links TRBV11-1 to TRBJ1-1; D ambiguous. Germline V CDR1 and CDR2: SGHAT, FQDESV (reference sequence). CDR3 size: 14 residues. V was shortened by 7 bases and J by 5 bases, with 17 bases between the two germline ends. This CDR3 is CASTTPQRGTEAFF. The CDR3 DNA reads TGTGCCAGCACCACACCGCAGCGTGGGACTGAAGCTTTCTTT.

The gene calls are TRBV20-1 and TRBJ2-3; TRBD2 is a possible D gene (6 bases). The CDR3 runs 14 residues. The germline V gene has CDR1 DFQATT and CDR2 SNEGSKA (reference sequence). The V end lost 5 bases, the J end lost 4 bases, and 16 bases lay between the germline ends. The CDR3 region has the DNA TGCAGTGCTCTACGGGGGTACTCCCCAGATACGCAGTATTTT. This gives the protein CSALRGYSPDTQYF.

This clonotype has at least ten counts. The V and J genes are TRBV7-2 and TRBJ2-1, with 11 positions matching TRBD2. CDR3 length equals 18 residues. The V segment lost 2 bases and the J segment 2 bases; nucleotides outside the gene matches: 8. Germline CDR1 and CDR2: SGHTA and FQGNSA. The CDR3 protein is CASSLRLAGGPPYNEQFF. For the CDR3, the DNA is TGTGCCAGCAGCTTACGGCTAGCGGGAGGCCCCCCCTACAATGAGCAGTTCTTC.

This clonotype was seen many times. The V and J genes are TRBV28 and TRBJ1-6; D may be TRBD1 (5 bases). CDR1 and CDR2 (germline): MDHEN, SYDVKM. V was trimmed by 8 bases and J by 6 bases, leaving 11 bases between them. The CDR3 extends over 13 amino acids. CDR3 loop: CASFRDLNSPLHF. CDR3 DNA sequence: TGTGCCAGCTTCAGGGACCTTAATTCACCCCTCCACTTT.

A few counts support this clonotype. This chain connects TRBV5-1 to TRBJ1-2, with 8 nucleotides matching TRBD1. Per the germline V gene, CDR1 is SGHRS and CDR2 is YFSETQ. The CDR3 has 14 residues. Trimming removed 4 bases from V and 8 bases from J; junction bases left unmatched: 10. The CDR3 protein is CASSLDAGTGGYTF. The CDR3 nucleotides read TGCGCCAGCAGCCTTGACGCCGGGACAGGAGGCTACACCTTC.

In this sample, this clonotype turned up many times. This chain uses TRBV28 with TRBJ1-1; 8 nucleotides agree with TRBD1. The trim removed 4 bases at V and 3 bases at J, leaving 4 bases unmatched. The CDR3 runs 14 residues. Germline CDR1 reads MDHEN; CDR2 reads SYDVKM. CDR3 coding DNA: TGTGCCAGCAGTTCACAGGGGGATGACACTGAAGCTTTCTTT. Translating it yields CASSSQGDDTEAFF.

The sample holds a few counts of this clonotype. The chain employs TRBV5-1 and TRBJ2-7; either TRBD1 or TRBD2 may supply D (6 bases each). Germline V CDR1 and CDR2: SGHRS, YFSETQ. CDR3 length equals 16 residues. V gave up 4 bases and J gave up 3 bases, with 20 bases separating them. CDR3 in amino acids: CASSEGGERGLYEQYF. The CDR3 DNA follows: TGCGCCAGCAGCGAGGGGGGCGAGAGGGGTCTCTACGAGCAGTACTTC. The complete variable domain, with remaining parts taken from reference TRBV5-1 and TRBJ2-7, reads KAGVTQTPRYLIKTRGQQVTLSCSPISGHRSVSWYQQTPGQGLQFLFEYFSETQRNKGNFPGRFSGRQFSNSRSEMNVSTLELGDSALYLCASSEGGERGLYEQYFGPGTRLTVT.

This clonotype was seen only a few times. This chain connects TRBV27 to TRBJ2-7; tentatively, D is TRBD2 (5 bases). This CDR3 is built from 15 residues. CDR1 MNHEY and CDR2 SMNVEV come from the germline V gene (reference sequence). V shed 5 bases and J shed 1 base, with 15 bases lying between them. This chain's CDR3 is CASSREVDYSYEQYF. The CDR3 nucleotides read TGTGCCAGCAGTCGGGAAGTCGACTATTCCTACGAGCAGTACTTC.

This clonotype was found many times. V usage is TRBV3-1 and J usage is TRBJ2-3; D possibly matches TRBD1 or TRBD2 (5 bases each). CDR1 and CDR2 from the germline V gene are LGHDT and YNNKEL (reference sequence). V lost 3 bases and J lost 1, with 14 bases in between. This CDR3 spans 16 amino acids. CDR3 nucleotides: TGTGCCAGCAGCCAGGCAGGGAAGGGAGGCACAGATACGCAGTATTTT. Translated: CASSQAGKGGTDTQYF.

The chain is built from TRBV13 and TRBJ2-5; D gene ambiguous. Germline V gene data show CDR1 as PRHDT and CDR2 as FYEKMQ (reference sequence). V was trimmed by 3 bases and J by 9 bases, leaving 14 bases between them. The CDR3 is 13 residues long. CDR3 coding DNA: TGTGCCAGCAGCTTGGAACCTACCGAGTCCCAGTACTTC. It specifies CASSLEPTESQYF.

The table lists this clonotype with a few counts. This chain links TRBV20-1 with TRBJ2-1, with D perhaps TRBD2 (7 bases). Germline CDR1 is DFQATT and CDR2 is SNEGSKA (reference sequence). Between the trimmed V and J ends, which lost 5 bases and 2 bases, there was a span of 22 bases. CDR3 length equals 17 residues. The CDR3 spells CSAERVRRGGPYNEQFF. The CDR3 bases are TGCAGTGCTGAGAGAGTAAGGAGGGGGGGTCCCTACAATGAGCAGTTCTTC.

This clonotype occurred many times. V is TRBV7-2 and J is TRBJ1-4; D is uncertain. V lost 5 bases and J 7 bases, leaving 14 bases between the germline ends. In germline, CDR1 is SGHTA, CDR2 FQGNSA. The CDR3 consists of 14 residues. CDR3: CASSPRPDGEKLFF. In nucleotides, the CDR3 is TGTGCCAGCAGCCCCCGACCCGACGGTGAAAAACTGTTTTTT.

This clonotype was seen ten or more times. The rearrangement uses TRBV9 and TRBJ1-1; tentatively, D is TRBD1 (5 bases). The CDR3 covers 15 residues. V was pared by 0 bases and J by 8 bases, with 17 bases between. Germline CDR1 is SGDLS and CDR2 is YYNGEE. The DNA of the CDR3 is TGTGCCAGCAGCGTAGTAGACAGCCTCGCGAACGAAGCTTTCTTT. Protein sequence: CASSVVDSLANEAFF.

This clonotype was recorded many times. This chain links TRBV11-2 with TRBJ1-1; tentatively, D is TRBD1 (5 bases). V lost 5 bases and J lost 4, with 14 bases in between. CDR3 length: 14 residues. CDR1 is SGHAT, CDR2 FQNNGV, per germline. CDR3 region: CASSQRGRSTEAFF. Here the CDR3 DNA reads TGTGCCAGCAGCCAAAGGGGCAGATCCACTGAAGCTTTCTTT.